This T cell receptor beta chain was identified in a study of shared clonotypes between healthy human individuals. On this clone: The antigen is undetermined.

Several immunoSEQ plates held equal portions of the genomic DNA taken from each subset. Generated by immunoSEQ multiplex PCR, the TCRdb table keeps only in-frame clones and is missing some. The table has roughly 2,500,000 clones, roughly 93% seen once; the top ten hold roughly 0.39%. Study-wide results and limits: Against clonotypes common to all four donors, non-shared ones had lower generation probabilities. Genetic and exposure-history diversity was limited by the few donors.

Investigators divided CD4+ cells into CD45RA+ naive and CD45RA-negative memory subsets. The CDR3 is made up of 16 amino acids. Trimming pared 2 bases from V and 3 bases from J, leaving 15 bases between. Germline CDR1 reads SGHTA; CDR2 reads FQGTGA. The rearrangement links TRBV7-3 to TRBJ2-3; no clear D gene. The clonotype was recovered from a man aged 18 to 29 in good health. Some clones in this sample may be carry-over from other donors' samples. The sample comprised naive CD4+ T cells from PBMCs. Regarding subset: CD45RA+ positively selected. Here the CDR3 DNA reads TGTGCCAGCAGCTTAGTCGCAGCTAGAATAACAGATACGCAGTATTTT. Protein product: CASSLVAARITDTQYF.